The next 5 T cell receptor beta chains were all read from a single sample in a study of T-cell memory formation after mild COVID-19 (dated by TCRdb to the early 2020s). Receptor amplification or capture employed 5' RACE. The instrument was an Illumina NovaSeq 6000. TCRdb itself trimmed the public reads at Q25 with fastp, ran MiXCR and retained productive beta chains. Identical CDR3 protein sequences are pooled into one entry, listed with their most common genes and DNA. The sample table holds around 340,000 distinct CDR3 sequences, of which 13% were seen once. About 21% of the sample is taken by the ten largest. Material for sequencing was PBMCs or a T cell subset sorted from them (not recorded which). The receptors come from a man aged 18 to 30 who had mild COVID-19 (a few samples of this study predate the infection). The sample titles of this study are shuffled in the database, so cell type and time point are left out; the donor was told from shared clones.

The J gene is TRBJ2-1, the V gene TRBV4-3, with D perhaps TRBD2 (5 bases). V lost 0 bases and J lost 6, with 15 bases in between. Per germline, CDR1 LGHNA and CDR2 YSLEER. The CDR3 is 16 residues long. Here the CDR3 DNA reads TGCGCCAGCAGCCAAGATAGAGGGTTCGGCCTCAATGAGCAGTTCTTC. Translated: CASSQDRGFGLNEQFF.

The chain carries TRBV10-3 and TRBJ1-3, with D hard to call. V lost 8 bases and J lost 4, with 12 bases in between. Germline V gene data show CDR1 as ENHRY and CDR2 as SYGVKD. The CDR3 consists of 13 residues. CDR3 coding DNA: TGTGCCATCGCCGGGCGCGGAGGAAACACCATATATTTT. It encodes CAIAGRGGNTIYF.

V gene TRBV20-1 combines with J gene TRBJ2-1; 7 bases agree with TRBD2. Germline loops: CDR1 DFQATT, CDR2 SNEGSKA (reference sequence). The CDR3 is 16 amino acids. Trimming removed 0 bases from V and 0 bases from J; junction bases left unmatched: 5. For the CDR3, the DNA is TGCAGTGCTAGAGATGGGGGGGATCCCTCCTACAATGAGCAGTTCTTC. Its protein is CSARDGGDPSYNEQFF.

As regards this clonotype: A read error is possible here, since a much larger clone lies one base away. The V and J genes are TRBV6-6 and TRBJ1-4; D gene uncertain. Germline V lookup: CDR1 MNHNY, CDR2 SVGAGI (reference sequence). The CDR3 covers 14 residues. CDR3: CASSLPRTGERLFF. As DNA, the CDR3 is TGTGCCAGCAGCCTACCCCGGACGGGAGAAAGACTGTTTTTT.

This chain links TRBV23-1 with TRBJ2-6, with D possibly matching TRBD2 (5 bases). TRBV23-1 is known as an ORF, though its function is uncertain. V lost 0 bases, J lost 2 bases, and 14 bases lay in between. The CDR3 is made up of 18 amino acids. CDR3 sequence (DNA): TGCGCCAGCAGTCAATCCCCGTACGGGGTGGCTGGGGCCAACGTCCTGACTTTC. Translated, it gives CASSQSPYGVAGANVLTF.